The clone carrying this T cell receptor beta chain was counted many times. These data are taken from a study of T cells in Graves' hyperthyroidism and ophthalmopathy. Germline values: CDR1 KGHSH, CDR2 LQKENI. The CDR3 covers 14 residues. Unmatched junction bases numbered 2, after V lost 3 bases and J lost 4 bases. It was RNA transcripts that yielded the amplified TCR beta CDR3 regions. RT-PCR in the first round (using the HTBI primer set) targeted the TCR CDR3. In TCRdb, the multiplex PCR reads were re-called with MiXCR into one record per CDR3 protein. The data hold about 500,000 distinct CDR3 sequences, with 16% observed a single time.

This TCR was recovered from a woman aged 18-30 years with Graves' hyperthyroidism. This rearrangement joins TRBV18 to TRBJ2-3, with TRBD1 matching 9 bases. The sequenced material came from blood. For the CDR3, the DNA is TGTGCCAGCTCACCGACAGGGGGACCAGATACGCAGTATTTT. It yields the protein CASSPTGGPDTQYF.